Below, 32 T cell receptor beta chains from the same sample are listed, as sequenced in a study of tumor and adjacent non-tumor tissue in lung cancer. RNA was extracted from bulk tissue without any cell sorting. This non-tumor lung sample came from over 3 cm beyond the tumor edge. Three rounds of nested PCR, following a modified ARM-PCR protocol, produced the TCRbeta library. TCRdb reprocessed the multiplex PCR reads via MiXCR and lists one record per CDR3 protein. The data show about 110,000 distinct CDR3 sequences, around 57% seen once. The specimen was distant non-tumor lung tissue. The source of these receptors is a man between 60 and 70 years old with non-small cell lung cancer.

In the case of this clonotype: The junction does not match germline at one end; this may be a read error. The CDR3 nucleotides read TGCGCCAGCAACCAGGCTGGTCAGGCTGGCACAGATACACAGTATTTT. It specifies CASNQAGQAGTDTQYF. This chain uses TRBV4-1 with TRBJ2-3; no clear D gene. Germline CDR1 and CDR2: MGHRA and YSYEKL. The CDR3 has 16 residues.

There are many counts of this clonotype. The gene calls are TRBV13 and TRBJ2-6, with D tentatively TRBD1 or TRBD2 (5 bases each). There are 15 residues in the CDR3. Deletions cut 3 bases from V and 0 bases from J, with 6 bases between. Germline values: CDR1 PRHDT, CDR2 FYEKMQ (reference sequence). The CDR3: CASSLRGSGANVLTF. CDR3 nucleotide sequence: TGTGCCAGCAGCTTGAGGGGCTCTGGGGCCAACGTCCTGACTTTC. The whole variable domain, filled in from reference TRBV13 and TRBJ2-6, reads AAGVIQSPRHLIKEKRETATLKCYPIPRHDTVYWYQQGPGQDPQFLISFYEKMQSDKGSIPDRFSAQQFSDYHSELNMSSLELGDSALYFCASSLRGSGANVLTFGAGSRLTVL.

This clonotype was seen ten or more times. The chain uses TRBV29-1 and TRBJ1-1; TRBD1 aligns across 7 bases. The germline V gene encodes CDR1 SQVTM and CDR2 ANQGSEA. CDR3 length: 16 residues. The J segment lost 4 bases and the V segment lost 8 bases, leaving 19 bases of the junction unmatched. Here the CDR3 DNA reads TGCAGCATGGAAAAAGGGCGACAGGGACTGAGCACTGAAGCTTTCTTT. Its translation is CSMEKGRQGLSTEAFF.

In this sample, this clonotype turned up a few times. V gene TRBV28 combines with J gene TRBJ2-7; 7 nucleotides align to TRBD2. Per germline, CDR1 MDHEN and CDR2 SYDVKM. V shed 6 bases, J shed 2 bases, and the junction held 7 bases outside the gene matches. The CDR3 consists of 14 residues. The CDR3 nucleotides read TGTGCCAGCAGCCGGAGCGGGAATGCCTACGAGCAGTACTTC. This translates into CASSRSGNAYEQYF.

A note on this clonotype: This CDR3 fails to terminate in the conserved phenylalanine or tryptophan, so it likely reflects a read error. The chain has TRBV29-1 and TRBJ1-2; D is ambiguous. Germline lookup yields CDR1 SQVTM and CDR2 ANQGSEA. The CDR3 has 12 amino acids. The CDR3 DNA reads TGCATAGCGGACCTGGCCGGCTATGGCTACACCCTC. Amino acid sequence: CIADLAGYGYTL.

To note about this clonotype: One junction end disagrees with the germline gene, perhaps due to a read error. The rearrangement joins TRBV6-1 to TRBJ1-5; D is uncertain. In germline, CDR1 is MNHNS, CDR2 SASEGT. The CDR3 totals 14 residues. The CDR3 sequence: CASSKAACGQPQHF. As DNA, the CDR3 is TGTGCCAGCAGTAAAGCAGCCTGCGGGCAGCCCCAGCATTTT.

This clonotype appeared many times. The chain combines TRBV6-2 or TRBV6-3 with TRBJ1-5, with a tentative D call TRBD1 (6 bases). CDR1 MNHEY and CDR2 SVGEGT come from the germline V gene. The CDR3 loop spans 16 amino acids. The V end lost 8 bases, the J end lost 1 base, and 18 bases lay between the germline ends. The CDR3 nucleotides read TGTGCCAGCGGTGAGGCGAACAGGGTGAGCAATCAGCCCCAGCATTTT. Translation gives CASGEANRVSNQPQHF.

In the case of this clonotype: It is likely a read error, because the conserved phenylalanine at the end of the CDR3 is missing. This chain connects TRBV29-1 to TRBJ1-5; D may be TRBD1 (6 bases). This CDR3 spans 11 amino acids. Germline V gene lookup returns CDR1 SQVTM and CDR2 ANQGSEA. As DNA, the CDR3 is TGCAGGGTTGAGTCAGGGGCGCTCCAGCATTAT. Translated: CRVESGALQHY.

Concerning this clonotype itself: A much larger clone lies one base from this, so it may be a read error. The rearrangement joins TRBV20-1 to TRBJ2-5; 8 bases are shared with TRBD1. Per the germline V gene, CDR1 is DFQATT and CDR2 is SNEGSKA (reference sequence). The CDR3 is 15 amino acids. V lost 3 bases to trimming and J lost 7 bases; unmatched junction nucleotides: 13. CDR3 protein: CSARGQAGGRGTQYF. CDR3 bases: TGCAGTGCTAGGGGACAGGCCGGAGGGAGAGGGACCCAGTACTTC.

A word on this clonotype: Compared with germline, one end of the junction differs, possibly owing to a read error. This chain connects TRBV7-8 to TRBJ2-5; no firm D call. This CDR3 is built from 11 residues. Germline CDR1 SGHVS, CDR2 FQNEAQ. DNA for the CDR3: TGTGGCAGCAGTCCCCAAGAGACCCAGTACTTC. Amino acid sequence: CGSSPQETQYF.

A word on this clonotype: One junction end does not reproduce the germline sequence, and a read error may be involved. The gene calls are TRBV12-3 or TRBV12-4 and TRBJ1-1, with a weak D call TRBD1 (5 bases). The CDR3 length is 15 residues. CDR3 DNA: TGTGTCAGCAGCTTAGTGTTGGGGCGTAGGACTGAAGCTTTCTTT. This codes for CVSSLVLGRRTEAFF.

As concerns this clonotype: Lacking the conserved final phenylalanine or tryptophan, this CDR3 likely reflects a read error. V is TRBV12-3 or TRBV12-4 and J is TRBJ2-3; 7 positions match TRBD1. This CDR3 region has 13 residues. The CDR3 nucleotides read TGTGCCAGCGGTTTAGGGGGCCCAGATACGCAGTATCTT. Translated, it gives CASGLGGPDTQYL.

This clonotype was counted ten times or more. V and J are TRBV6-6 and TRBJ1-4; the D gene is possibly TRBD1 (5 bases). This CDR3 region has 15 residues. Trimming cost V 0 bases and J 4 bases, with 9 bases left between them. Germline V CDR1 and CDR2: MNHNY, SVGAGI (reference sequence). CDR3 bases: TGTGCCAGCAGTTACTCCGGGACGGTTAATGAAAAACTGTTTTTT. It codes for CASSYSGTVNEKLFF.

This clonotype was counted at least ten times. J is TRBJ2-1 and V is TRBV20-1; D gene ambiguous. Germline CDR1 and CDR2: DFQATT and SNEGSKA (reference sequence). The CDR3 runs to 16 residues. The ends were cut back, 3 bases at V and 6 bases at J, with 21 bases in the middle. The CDR3 reads CSASFPGARSLNEQFF. The DNA for the CDR3 is TGCAGTGCTAGCTTCCCCGGCGCTAGGTCCCTCAATGAGCAGTTCTTC.

Comment on this clonotype: A much larger clonotype is one base distant, so this may be a read error. The rearrangement uses TRBV6-5 and TRBJ2-2; 9 bases match TRBD1. CDR3 length: 15 amino acids. Germline V CDR1 and CDR2: MNHEY, SVGAGI. CDR3 in DNA: TGTGCCAGCAGTAGCCGGGACAGGGCATTCGGGGAGATGTTTTTT. Translated: CASSSRDRAFGEMFF.

Regarding this clonotype: This may arise from a read error, as a much more abundant clone is one base away. The chain joins TRBV7-9 to TRBJ2-1; D gene unclear. CDR1 SEHNR and CDR2 FQNEAQ come from the germline V gene (reference sequence). The CDR3 contains 14 residues. CDR3: CVSSLDAGPPEQFF. Here the CDR3 DNA reads TGTGTCAGCAGCTTAGATGCTGGGCCCCCTGAGCAGTTCTTC.

The chain links TRBV4-2 to TRBJ1-5, with TRBD1 identical over 9 bases. The end of the DNA is better explained by TRBJ2-3, so the J call may be wrong. The CDR3 has 18 residues. The germline gives CDR1 LGHNA, CDR2 YNFKEQ. The CDR3 here is CASSQDEGQGYSNQPQYF. The CDR3 coding sequence is TGTGCCAGCAGCCAAGATGAGGGACAGGGCTATAGCAATCAGCCCCAGTATTTT.

This clonotype was found many times. The rearrangement joins TRBV6-1 to TRBJ2-7; D is perhaps TRBD1 or TRBD2 (6 bases each). Germline V gives CDR1 MNHNS, CDR2 SASEGT. V was clipped by 3 bases and J by 3 bases, with 15 bases between them. This CDR3 has 15 residues. The CDR3 region has the DNA TGTGCCAGCAGTGAGACGAGGGGGGTTGGCTACGAGCAGTACTTC. Its translation: CASSETRGVGYEQYF.

This clonotype was counted at least ten times. CDR3 residues: CASSPRGGSNEQFF. The CDR3 region has the DNA TGTGCCAGCAGTCCCCGGGGGGGAAGCAATGAGCAGTTCTTC. This chain connects TRBV6-6 to TRBJ2-1, with 8 bases lining up with TRBD2. This CDR3 has 14 amino acids. Germline V lookup: CDR1 MNHNY, CDR2 SVGAGI (reference sequence). The J segment lost 6 bases and the V segment lost 5 bases, leaving 6 bases of the junction unmatched.

This clonotype has only a few counts. The V and J genes are TRBV28 and TRBJ2-4; 8 nucleotides match TRBD2. The germline CDR1 and CDR2 sequences are MDHEN and SYDVKM. The CDR3 spans 16 residues. V lost 8 bases and J lost 0; bases outside the gene matches: 9. The CDR3 DNA reads TGTGCCAGCCGATCGGGGGGGGGTCTAGCCAAAAACATTCAGTACTTC. As protein: CASRSGGGLAKNIQYF.

As for this clonotype: A junction boundary mismatches the germline segment, possibly from a read error. The V call is TRBV29-1, the J call TRBJ2-5, with D perhaps assigned TRBD1 or TRBD2 (5 bases each). CDR1 and CDR2 (germline): SQVTM, ANQGSEA. This CDR3 spans 12 amino acids. CDR3 loop: CSVAGDQETQYF. For the CDR3, the DNA is TGCAGCGTTGCTGGGGACCAAGAGACTCAGTACTTC.

This clonotype was picked up a small number of times. A read error may account for a junction end that differs from germline. The V call is TRBV5-4, the J call TRBJ2-3; tentative D call: TRBD2 (7 bases). The V gene's germline CDR1 is SGHNT and CDR2 YYREEE (reference sequence). CDR3 length equals 15 residues. CDR3 amino acids: CAGSMGGGNTNTQYF. The CDR3 region has the DNA TGTGCCGGTTCTATGGGAGGGGGTAACACAAATACGCAGTATTTT.

The chain has TRBV29-1 and TRBJ1-3; weak D call: TRBD1 (5 bases). CDR3 length: 13 residues. The germline V gene has CDR1 SQVTM and CDR2 ANQGSEA. CDR3 amino acids: CGAPGPPGNTIYF. For the CDR3, the DNA is TGCGGCGCACCGGGACCACCAGGAAACACCATATATTTT.

On this clonotype: The junction departs from the called germline gene at one end, perhaps through a read error. The rearrangement uses TRBV11-2 and TRBJ2-3, with no clear D. The CDR3 contains 13 residues. Per germline, CDR1 SGHAT and CDR2 FQNNGV. The CDR3 sequence: CVSSSESGDTQYF. CDR3 in DNA: TGTGTCAGCAGCTCTGAGTCTGGAGATACTCAGTATTTT.

This clonotype has a handful of counts. The junction does not match germline at one end; this may be a read error. The rearrangement joins TRBV6-1 to TRBJ1-5, with D possibly TRBD1 on 5 matching bases. In germline, CDR1 is MNHNS, CDR2 SASEGT. The CDR3 length is 17 residues. The CDR3 protein is CTSSEALWQGSNQPQHF. The CDR3 DNA reads as TGTACCAGCAGTGAAGCGCTATGGCAGGGAAGCAATCAGCCCCAGCATTTT.

This clonotype was seen only a few times. Possible read error: a much larger clone is one base away. Because it lacks the conserved phenylalanine or tryptophan at the end, this CDR3 is likely a read error. The chain has TRBV11-3 and TRBJ2-1, with D possibly matching TRBD2 (6 bases). Trimming stripped 5 bases from V and 12 bases from J, with 20 bases between. The CDR3 covers 14 residues. The germline V gene has CDR1 SGHNT and CDR2 YENEEA. CDR3 DNA sequence: TGTGCCAGCAGCCGGGGACTTGCGCCGGATGGGCAGTTCTTA. This encodes CASSRGLAPDGQFL.

The chain recombines TRBV11-1 with TRBJ2-2, with D tentatively TRBD2 (6 bases). The CDR3 is 14 amino acids. Trimming pared 5 bases from V and 5 bases from J, leaving 12 bases between. Germline-derived CDR1 and CDR2 are SGHAT and FQDESV (reference sequence). The CDR3 sequence is CASSPTSGTGELFF. In DNA, the CDR3 is TGTGCCAGCAGCCCGACTAGTGGTACCGGGGAGCTGTTTTTT.

Regarding this clonotype: A read error may account for a junction end that differs from germline. The V gene is TRBV5-5, the J gene TRBJ2-7; D possibly uses TRBD1 or TRBD2 (5 bases each). Germline CDR1 SGHKS, CDR2 YYEKEE (reference sequence). This CDR3 spans 14 amino acids. CDR3 in amino acids: CPSSYPEGRREQYF. DNA for the CDR3: TGTCCCAGCAGCTACCCCGAGGGACGCCGAGAGCAGTACTTC.

Concerning this clonotype itself: This sequence may be a read error, since a much larger clone differs from it by one base. The chain combines TRBV7-9 with TRBJ1-5, with 7 positions matching TRBD1. The germline V gene has CDR1 SEHNR and CDR2 FQNEAQ (reference sequence). The CDR3 loop spans 14 amino acids. The J segment lost 1 base and the V segment lost 10 bases, leaving 7 bases of the junction unmatched. The CDR3 here is CATSQTGSNQPQHF. In DNA, the CDR3 is TGTGCCACCAGTCAGACAGGGAGCAATCAGCCCCAGCATTTT.

About this clonotype itself: One junction end disagrees with the germline gene, perhaps due to a read error. The chain joins TRBV11-1 to TRBJ2-2; D perhaps matches TRBD2 (6 bases). The CDR3 covers 16 residues. Per the germline V gene, CDR1 is SGHAT and CDR2 is FQDESV (reference sequence). The CDR3 nucleotides read TGTGCCAGCAGCTTAGGGAGGGGCCTAAGCACCGGGGAGTTGCTTTTT. This sequence encodes CASSLGRGLSTGELLF.

The V gene is TRBV6-5, the J gene TRBJ2-1; a weak D match, TRBD2 (5 bases). Germline V gene sequence: CDR1 MNHEY, CDR2 SVGAGI. The CDR3 loop spans 16 amino acids. The CDR3, as DNA: TGTGTCTGCAGAAACAACCGGGATCTCGGTTTCGGTGAGCAGTTCTTC. Translation: CVCRNNRDLGFGEQFF.

The V call is TRBV25-1, the J call TRBJ2-2, with no clear D. Between the trimmed V and J ends, which lost 3 bases and 4 bases, there was a span of 12 bases. This CDR3 comprises 15 residues. Germline CDR1 reads MGHDK; CDR2 reads SYGVNS. DNA for the CDR3: TGTGCCAGCAGTGACCCCCTAGAAGGCACCGGGGAGCTGTTTTTT. It encodes CASSDPLEGTGELFF.